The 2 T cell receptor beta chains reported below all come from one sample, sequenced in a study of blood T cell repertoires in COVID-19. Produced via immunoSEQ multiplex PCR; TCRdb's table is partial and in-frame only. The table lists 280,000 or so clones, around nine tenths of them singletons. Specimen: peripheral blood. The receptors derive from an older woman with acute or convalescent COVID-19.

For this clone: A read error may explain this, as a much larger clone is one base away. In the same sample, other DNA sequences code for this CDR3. The DNA for the CDR3 is TGTGCCAGCAGCGTATCGGGAAGCAATCAGCCCCAGCATTTT. It translates to CASSVSGSNQPQHF. The chain couples TRBV9 to TRBJ1-5; D is ambiguous. This CDR3 comprises 14 residues. CDR1 SGDLS and CDR2 YYNGEE come from the germline V gene. With 1 base removed from V and 1 base from J, the gap between germline ends came to 6 bases.

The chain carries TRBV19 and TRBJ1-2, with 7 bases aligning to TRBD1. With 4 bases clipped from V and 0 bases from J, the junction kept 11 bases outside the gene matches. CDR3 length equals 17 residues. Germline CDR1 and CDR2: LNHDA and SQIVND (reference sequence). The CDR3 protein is CASSTRDSRFTNYGYTF. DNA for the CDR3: TGTGCCAGTAGTACTCGGGACAGTCGTTTTACTAACTATGGCTACACCTTC.